These 19 T cell receptor beta chains were sequenced from one sample in a study of shared clonotypes between healthy human individuals. Clones were sequenced by immunoSEQ multiplex PCR, and TCRdb holds only the in-frame ones, with some missing. The sample holds about 560,000 clones, 70% to 80% seen once. The sample consisted of PBMCs. All receptors come from a woman aged 40 to 50 in good health. Some clones in this sample may be carry-over from other donors' samples.

This rearrangement joins TRBV20-1 to TRBJ2-5, with 10 bases fitting TRBD2. Germline-derived CDR1 and CDR2 are DFQATT and SNEGSKA (reference sequence). This CDR3 has 11 residues. The CDR3, as DNA: TGCAGCAGGACTAGCGGAGAGACCCAGTACTTC. Its protein product is CSRTSGETQYF.

This clone was found a few times. The V call is TRBV28, the J call TRBJ1-4, with 9 bases lining up with TRBD1. The germline gives CDR1 MDHEN, CDR2 SYDVKM. The V segment lost 5 bases and the J segment 8 bases; nucleotides outside the gene matches: 9. CDR3 length: 15 residues. CDR3 bases: TGTGCCAGCAGTCCCCGACAGGGGGGGCGGGAAAAACTGTTTTTT. Its protein is CASSPRQGGREKLFF.

This chain connects TRBV7-9 to TRBJ1-2; perhaps TRBD1 as D (5 bases). Trimming cost V 5 bases and J 4 bases, with 14 bases left between them. From germline, CDR1 is SEHNR and CDR2 FQNEAQ (reference sequence). CDR3 length: 14 residues. The CDR3 protein is CASSEGIGAYGYTF. The CDR3 DNA reads as TGTGCCAGCAGCGAAGGCATAGGGGCCTATGGCTACACCTTC.

The sample holds a few counts of this clone. V is TRBV28 and J is TRBJ2-3, with 11 bases matching TRBD2. The CDR3 is 17 residues long. The trim removed 3 bases at V and 4 bases at J, leaving 9 bases unmatched. Germline lookup yields CDR1 MDHEN and CDR2 SYDVKM. The chain's CDR3 is CASSLGSSGRLADTQYF. CDR3 in DNA: TGTGCCAGCAGTTTGGGGTCTAGCGGGAGGTTGGCAGATACGCAGTATTTT.

The chain uses TRBV6-5 and TRBJ2-3; D unresolved. The germline CDR1 and CDR2 sequences are MNHEY and SVGAGI. This CDR3 spans 14 amino acids. Trimming removed 5 bases from V and 0 bases from J, with 9 bases in between. DNA for the CDR3: TGTGCCAGCAGTCTCACAAGGAGCACAGATACGCAGTATTTT. It translates to CASSLTRSTDTQYF.

The chain employs TRBV5-1 and TRBJ2-2; TRBD2 agrees at 8 bases. This CDR3 is 16 amino acids long. CDR1 and CDR2 from the germline V gene are SGHRS and YFSETQ. Losses at the gene ends were 7 bases for V and 3 bases for J; bases not matched to a gene: 11. The CDR3 DNA reads as TGCGCCAGCCAACCTTTACCGGGAGGGCACACCGGGGAGCTGTTTTTT. It codes for CASQPLPGGHTGELFF.

The V call is TRBV27, the J call TRBJ2-4; D gene unclear. CDR1 is MNHEY, CDR2 SMNVEV, per germline (reference sequence). The V and J ends lost 11 bases and 0 bases respectively, with 11 bases between them. The CDR3 has 13 amino acids. The CDR3, as DNA: TGTGCCGGACCGAGTCTAGCCAAAAACATTCAGTACTTC. It codes for CAGPSLAKNIQYF.

The chain recombines TRBV29-1 with TRBJ2-5; D perhaps matches TRBD1 (6 bases). With the DNA end fitting TRBJ2-7 better, the J assignment may be wrong. The CDR3 contains 15 residues. The germline V gene encodes CDR1 SQVTM and CDR2 ANQGSEA. CDR3 DNA: TGCAGCGTTGAAGGAGGCAGGGGAACAGATGGCGAGCAGTACTTC. It specifies CSVEGGRGTDGEQYF.

This clone appeared a few times. The CDR3 DNA follows: TGTGCCAGTAGCTTCCTCCGAGGGATGGTGAAAGAGACCCAGTACTTC. Protein product: CASSFLRGMVKETQYF. This chain uses TRBV19 with TRBJ2-5, with D possibly TRBD2 on 5 matching bases. Germline V gene sequence: CDR1 LNHDA, CDR2 SQIVND (reference sequence). Trimming removed 6 bases from V and 3 bases from J, with 20 bases in between. This CDR3 has 16 amino acids.

This chain uses TRBV7-2 with TRBJ2-1, with 14 bases aligning to TRBD2. V was clipped by 4 bases and J by 6 bases; unmatched bases: 8. The CDR3 is made up of 17 amino acids. From germline, CDR1 is SGHTA and CDR2 FQGNSA. CDR3 nucleotide sequence: TGTGCCAGCAGCTCACAGCCGGGACTAGCGGGAGTCAATGAGCAGTTCTTC. This translates into CASSSQPGLAGVNEQFF.

This sequence joins TRBV28 and TRBJ1-4; TRBD1 matches 8 bases. This CDR3 contains 14 residues. Trimming took 3 bases from V and 7 from J; bases not matched to a gene: 4. Germline CDR1 is MDHEN and CDR2 is SYDVKM. The CDR3 region has the DNA TGTGCCAGCAGTTTGCCGGACAGGGCTGAAAAACTGTTTTTT. Amino acids: CASSLPDRAEKLFF.

The chain links TRBV28 to TRBJ1-1; unclear D gene. CDR3 length equals 12 residues. With 2 bases removed from V and 3 bases from J, the gap between germline ends came to 4 bases. Germline V CDR1 and CDR2: MDHEN, SYDVKM. The DNA of the CDR3 is TGTGCCAGCAGTTTACAATACACTGAAGCTTTCTTT. Translation gives CASSLQYTEAFF.

The chain carries TRBV10-3 and TRBJ2-1; 8 bases are a match to TRBD2. Per the germline V gene, CDR1 is ENHRY and CDR2 is SYGVKD. CDR3 length: 13 residues. Trimming removed 4 bases from V and 7 bases from J; junction bases left unmatched: 3. The chain's CDR3 is CAISAGTSNEQFF. The CDR3 DNA reads TGTGCCATCAGTGCCGGGACTAGTAATGAGCAGTTCTTC.

A word on this clone: The sample contains more than one DNA sequence encoding this CDR3. V is TRBV19 and J is TRBJ1-5, with 9 bases that match TRBD1. Germline-derived CDR1 and CDR2 are LNHDA and SQIVND (reference sequence). The CDR3 is made up of 15 amino acids. Trimming removed 4 bases from V and 4 bases from J; junction bases left unmatched: 5. CDR3 sequence reads: CASSTDRGLNQPQHF. The DNA of the CDR3 is TGTGCCAGTAGTACGGACAGGGGACTTAATCAGCCCCAGCATTTT.

Regarding this clone: The same CDR3 can be traced to other DNA sequences in this sample. The chain employs TRBV5-1 and TRBJ2-1, with TRBD2 identical over 8 bases. Trimming cost V 2 bases and J 7 bases; bases outside gene matches: 5. Germline V gives CDR1 SGHRS, CDR2 YFSETQ. The CDR3 is 14 amino acids. The CDR3 DNA reads as TGCGCCAGCAGCTTAGCGGGAGAAGGAAATGAGCAGTTCTTC. This encodes CASSLAGEGNEQFF.

The chain employs TRBV19 and TRBJ2-1; 9 nucleotides match TRBD2. The CDR3 spans 16 residues. Unmatched junction bases numbered 10, after V lost 6 bases and J lost 4 bases. Per the germline V gene, CDR1 is LNHDA and CDR2 is SQIVND (reference sequence). DNA of the CDR3: TGTGCCAGTAGCCGTGGGGAACTAGCGGGTTACAATGAGCAGTTCTTC. Translating it yields CASSRGELAGYNEQFF.

The rearrangement links TRBV9 to TRBJ1-2; no definite D call. The germline V and J ends were trimmed by 4 bases and 10 bases, with 11 bases remaining between them. The CDR3 extends over 11 amino acids. Germline CDR1 and CDR2: SGDLS and YYNGEE. CDR3 coding DNA: TGTGCCAGCAGCAGGTCCGGCGACTACACCTTC. Amino acids: CASSRSGDYTF.

The chain is built from TRBV7-9 and TRBJ1-6; TRBD1 matches at 7 bases. The trim removed 3 bases at V and 6 bases at J, leaving 5 bases unmatched. The CDR3 runs to 15 residues. Germline-derived CDR1 and CDR2 are SEHNR and FQNEAQ (reference sequence). The CDR3: CASSLGWDSNSPLHF. Here the CDR3 DNA reads TGTGCCAGCAGCTTGGGCTGGGACAGTAATTCACCCCTCCACTTT.

This clone occurred once. The chain joins TRBV28 to TRBJ2-7, with D uncertain. Deletions cut 7 bases from V and 3 bases from J, with 13 bases between. CDR3 size: 13 residues. Germline-derived CDR1 and CDR2 are MDHEN and SYDVKM. The CDR3 reads CASTRKWVYEQYF. The CDR3 coding sequence is TGTGCCAGCACCCGAAAGTGGGTCTACGAGCAGTACTTC.